These 26 T cell receptor beta chains were all obtained from the same sample, sequenced in a study of control samples from healthy donors and cancer patients. This table comes from immunoSEQ multiplex PCR, and its TCRdb copy is limited to in-frame clones, with some not included. The sample comprises over 85,000 clones, around nine tenths of which are singletons, and 9% to 10% rests with the top ten. The material sequenced was PBMCs. The receptors derive from a woman aged 50 to 60 with colorectal cancer.

The V gene is TRBV7-9, the J gene TRBJ1-3; possible D gene TRBD1, 6 bases. CDR3 length: 16 amino acids. V dropped 1 base and J dropped 6 bases, with 16 bases sitting between them. Germline loops: CDR1 SEHNR, CDR2 FQNEAQ (reference sequence). The CDR3 DNA follows: TGTGCCAGCAGCTTAGAAGGAGGGGGGCTTGAAAACACCATATATTTT. This encodes CASSLEGGGLENTIYF.

This clone was seen only once. The genes are TRBV2 and TRBJ2-3, with 8 bases matching TRBD2. Trimming took 4 bases from V and 1 from J; bases not matched to a gene: 4. The length of the CDR3 is 15 residues. CDR1 SNHLY and CDR2 FYNNEI come from the germline V gene. The CDR3 loop is CASSGDSGGTDTQYF. The CDR3 bases are TGTGCCAGCAGTGGCGATAGCGGGGGCACAGATACGCAGTATTTT.

V is TRBV7-2 and J is TRBJ2-3; 7 bases fit TRBD1. Germline V gene sequence: CDR1 SGHTA, CDR2 FQGNSA. CDR3 length equals 16 residues. After removal of 4 bases from V and 0 bases from J, the junction contained 7 bases not matched to a gene. DNA for the CDR3: TGTGCCAGCAGCTACGCGACAGGGTGGAGCACAGATACGCAGTATTTT. Residues: CASSYATGWSTDTQYF.

V and J are TRBV28 and TRBJ1-2; the D gene is possibly TRBD1 (5 bases). Per germline, CDR1 MDHEN and CDR2 SYDVKM. The CDR3 length is 13 residues. Deletions cut 5 bases from V and 4 bases from J, with 11 bases between. The CDR3: CASSRSGGYGYTF. The DNA for the CDR3 is TGTGCCAGCAGTAGGTCGGGGGGCTATGGCTACACCTTC.

The chain employs TRBV7-9 and TRBJ1-2; tentative D call: TRBD1 (6 bases). Looked up from germline, CDR1 is SEHNR and CDR2 is FQNEAQ (reference sequence). V lost 5 bases, J lost 8 bases, and 15 bases lay in between. This CDR3 region has 13 residues. In DNA form, the CDR3 reads TGTGCCAGCAGCCCCGGGACAAATAGGGGCTACACCTTC. Its protein product is CASSPGTNRGYTF. The full variable domain, with the rest looked up from reference TRBV7-9 and TRBJ1-2, is DTGVSQNPRHKITKRGQNVTFRCDPISEHNRLYWYRQTLGQGPEFLTYFQNEAQLEKSRLLSDRFSAERPKGSFSTLEIQRTEQGDSAMYLCASSPGTNRGYTFGSGTRLTVV.

CDR3 sequence: CASSQGWVLSTDTQYF. For the CDR3, the DNA is TGTGCCAGCAGCCAAGGGTGGGTCCTTAGCACAGATACGCAGTATTTT. The J gene is TRBJ2-3, the V gene TRBV3-1 (or the pseudogene TRBV3-2); D is undetermined. Germline CDR1 and CDR2: LGHDT and YNNKEL (reference sequence). The CDR3 is 16 amino acids. With 1 base removed from V and 0 bases from J, the gap between germline ends came to 11 bases.

The chain links TRBV5-1 to TRBJ2-5, with a tentative D call TRBD2 (5 bases). Germline values: CDR1 SGHRS, CDR2 YFSETQ. The CDR3 runs 13 residues. V was cut by 10 bases and J by 5 bases, with 18 bases left in between. The CDR3 loop is CASRGLAGETQYF. The DNA of the CDR3 is TGCGCCTCTCGCGGCCTAGCCGGCGAGACCCAGTACTTC.

The CDR3: CASSHQGRGARTEAFF. For the CDR3, the DNA is TGCGCCAGCAGCCACCAGGGGAGGGGGGCGCGGACTGAAGCTTTCTTT. J is TRBJ1-1 and V is TRBV4-1; D may be TRBD1 (6 bases). This CDR3 region has 16 residues. Germline V gene sequence: CDR1 MGHRA, CDR2 YSYEKL. V lost 3 bases and J 5 bases, leaving 19 bases between the germline ends.

The chain combines TRBV18 with TRBJ1-5; D not certain. Germline assignment: CDR1 KGHSH and CDR2 LQKENI. Trimming stripped 5 bases from V and 1 base from J, with 6 bases between. The CDR3 has 13 residues. The CDR3 DNA is TGTGCCAGCTCAACTAAAAGCAATCAGCCCCAGCATTTT. Translated, it gives CASSTKSNQPQHF.

This clone was observed many times. The chain carries TRBV27 and TRBJ2-1, with 9 bases identical to TRBD2. The CDR3 spans 16 residues. CDR1 MNHEY and CDR2 SMNVEV come from the germline V gene (reference sequence). V trimming: 3 bases; J trimming: 3 bases; junction bases outside the gene matches: 6. The CDR3 protein is CASSFTAGGLYNEQFF. The DNA for the CDR3 is TGTGCCAGCAGTTTTACAGCGGGGGGACTCTACAATGAGCAGTTCTTC.

CDR3 coding DNA: TGTGCCAGCAGGGGACAGGGTCAAGAGACCCAGTACTTC. This gives the protein CASRGQGQETQYF. V is TRBV12-3 or TRBV12-4 and J is TRBJ2-5, with 9 bases identical to TRBD1. Trimming removed 6 bases from V and 2 bases from J; junction bases left unmatched: 1. The CDR3 is 13 residues long.

This clone was seen once. V usage is TRBV4-3 and J usage is TRBJ1-5, with a weak D call TRBD1 (6 bases). The CDR3 is 14 amino acids. Per germline, CDR1 LGHNA and CDR2 YSLEER. The V end was cut by 1 base, the J end by 4 bases, with 8 bases between. CDR3 in DNA: TGCGCCAGCAGCCAAGTGAGGGGGAATCAGCCCCAGCATTTT. Translation gives CASSQVRGNQPQHF.

There are a few counts of this clone. Here the CDR3 DNA reads TGTGCCAGCAGTGTAGGACTAGCGGGGGGGCTCGAGACCCAGTACTTC. Protein sequence: CASSVGLAGGLETQYF. This chain joins TRBV2 and TRBJ2-5, with TRBD2 matching over 15 bases. This CDR3 spans 16 amino acids. Trimming at V came to 4 bases and at J to 5 bases, leaving 5 bases not matched to a gene. The germline V gene encodes CDR1 SNHLY and CDR2 FYNNEI. Full variable domain (outside the CDR3, taken from reference TRBV2 and TRBJ2-5): EPEVTQTPSHQVTQMGQEVILRCVPISNHLYFYWYRQILGQKVEFLVSFYNNEISEKSEIFDDQFSVERPDGSNFTLKIRSTKLEDSAMYFCASSVGLAGGLETQYFGPGTRLLVL.

This chain links TRBV10-2 with TRBJ2-2, with a possible D match to TRBD2 (6 bases). Trimming took 5 bases from V and 6 from J, leaving 10 bases between them. This CDR3 is 13 amino acids long. Germline V gene sequence: CDR1 WSHSY, CDR2 SAAADI. In nucleotides, the CDR3 is TGCGCCAGCAGTCGGGGGTTTCCCGGGGAGCTGTTTTTT. This gives the protein CASSRGFPGELFF.

The chain has TRBV9 and TRBJ1-3; D may be TRBD1 (6 bases). CDR3 size: 15 residues. Trimming left V 0 bases short and J 8 bases short, with 15 bases between. Germline V gene lookup returns CDR1 SGDLS and CDR2 YYNGEE. The CDR3 sequence is CASSVGAGKGDTIYF. As DNA, the CDR3 is TGTGCCAGCAGCGTAGGGGCAGGGAAGGGGGACACCATATATTTT.

The J gene is TRBJ1-4, the V gene TRBV27; 9 nucleotides line up with TRBD1. The germline V gene has CDR1 MNHEY and CDR2 SMNVEV (reference sequence). V lost 4 bases to trimming and J lost 5 bases; unmatched junction nucleotides: 5. CDR3 length equals 15 residues. CDR3 region: CASSSPGTGNEKLFF. The CDR3 nucleotides read TGTGCCAGCAGTTCTCCGGGGACAGGGAATGAAAAACTGTTTTTT.

The chain joins TRBV30 to TRBJ2-5, with D perhaps matching TRBD2 (7 bases). The CDR3 is made up of 12 amino acids. V lost 4 bases, J lost 5 bases, and 11 bases lay in between. Germline CDR1 is GTSNPN and CDR2 is SVGIG (reference sequence). The CDR3: CAWTGGSETQYF. The CDR3, as DNA: TGTGCCTGGACGGGGGGCTCGGAGACCCAGTACTTC.

The CDR3: CASSYRQGAYGYTF. CDR3 nucleotides: TGTGCCAGCAGCTATAGACAGGGGGCCTATGGCTACACCTTC. J is TRBJ1-2 and V is TRBV7-8, with 10 bases matching TRBD1. The germline V gene has CDR1 SGHVS and CDR2 FQNEAQ. Unmatched junction bases numbered 3, after V lost 4 bases and J lost 4 bases. This CDR3 spans 14 amino acids.

This clone was picked up many times. V usage is TRBV27 and J usage is TRBJ2-1; TRBD2 aligns across 10 bases. Germline V gene lookup returns CDR1 MNHEY and CDR2 SMNVEV (reference sequence). The CDR3 is 16 residues long. V lost 6 bases to trimming and J lost 7 bases; unmatched junction nucleotides: 12. In DNA form, the CDR3 reads TGTGCCAGCAGCGTTACAGCGGGGGGGCCAGGGAATGAGCAGTTCTTC. Protein: CASSVTAGGPGNEQFF.

This chain uses TRBV6-1 with TRBJ1-6; the D gene is possibly TRBD1 (5 bases). The CDR3 has 15 residues. V was clipped by 0 bases and J by 10 bases, with 13 bases between them. Germline values: CDR1 MNHNS, CDR2 SASEGT. This CDR3 reads CASSEAGQGPSPLHF. In DNA form, the CDR3 reads TGTGCCAGCAGTGAAGCTGGGCAGGGACCCTCACCCCTCCACTTT.

The V call is TRBV7-2, the J call TRBJ1-6; the match to TRBD1 covers 7 bases. This CDR3 is built from 17 residues. Germline CDR1 is SGHTA and CDR2 is FQGNSA. With V trimmed by 5 bases and J by 3 bases, 10 bases remained unmatched. The CDR3 bases are TGTGCCAGCAGCCCCCAGACAGGGCCCCTCTATAATTCACCCCTCCACTTT. It yields the protein CASSPQTGPLYNSPLHF.

The CDR3 nucleotides are TGCGCCAGCAGCCAAGCCGGACGGGGGGGCTATGGCTACACCTTC. Residues: CASSQAGRGGYGYTF. V gene TRBV4-1 combines with J gene TRBJ1-2; D possibly corresponds to TRBD1 (5 bases). The CDR3 extends over 15 amino acids. The V gene lost 1 base and the J gene lost 4 bases, with 13 bases spanning the gap. CDR1 is MGHRA and CDR2 is YSYEKL in the germline V gene.

This clone was found a few times. Within the sample, other DNA sequences also encode this same CDR3. The chain couples TRBV5-1 to TRBJ2-3, with D possibly being TRBD2 (6 bases). Germline CDR1 reads SGHRS; CDR2 reads YFSETQ. The V end lost 0 bases, the J end lost 2 bases, and 7 bases lay between the germline ends. This CDR3 spans 14 amino acids. The DNA of the CDR3 is TGCGCCAGCAGCTTGGGGGAGGTCACAGATACGCAGTATTTT. Its protein is CASSLGEVTDTQYF.

The table lists this clone with a count of one. This chain uses TRBV7-2 with TRBJ2-4; no clear D gene. Trimming pared 2 bases from V and 9 bases from J, leaving 11 bases between. The CDR3 spans 13 residues. The germline V gene encodes CDR1 SGHTA and CDR2 FQGNSA. The CDR3 region is CASSLPPPPIQYF. CDR3 sequence (DNA): TGTGCCAGCAGCTTACCCCCACCTCCCATTCAGTACTTC.

The chain has TRBV28 and TRBJ1-6; 9 bases match TRBD1. Germline V CDR1 and CDR2: MDHEN, SYDVKM. The CDR3 contains 20 residues. V lost 2 bases and J lost 0; bases outside the gene matches: 11. Written as DNA, the CDR3 is TGTGCCAGCAGTTTAGGTCCTGGGACAGGGCCGAGCTCCTATAATTCACCCCTCCACTTT. It translates to CASSLGPGTGPSSYNSPLHF.

By its share, this clone is medium-sized. V and J are TRBV27 and TRBJ2-1; the D gene is possibly TRBD1 (7 bases). Trimming stripped 4 bases from V and 6 bases from J, with 13 bases between. CDR3 length equals 14 residues. Germline assignment: CDR1 MNHEY and CDR2 SMNVEV (reference sequence). The CDR3 protein is CASSSYRGGNEQFF. In DNA form, the CDR3 reads TGTGCCAGCAGTTCATACAGGGGAGGCAATGAGCAGTTCTTC.